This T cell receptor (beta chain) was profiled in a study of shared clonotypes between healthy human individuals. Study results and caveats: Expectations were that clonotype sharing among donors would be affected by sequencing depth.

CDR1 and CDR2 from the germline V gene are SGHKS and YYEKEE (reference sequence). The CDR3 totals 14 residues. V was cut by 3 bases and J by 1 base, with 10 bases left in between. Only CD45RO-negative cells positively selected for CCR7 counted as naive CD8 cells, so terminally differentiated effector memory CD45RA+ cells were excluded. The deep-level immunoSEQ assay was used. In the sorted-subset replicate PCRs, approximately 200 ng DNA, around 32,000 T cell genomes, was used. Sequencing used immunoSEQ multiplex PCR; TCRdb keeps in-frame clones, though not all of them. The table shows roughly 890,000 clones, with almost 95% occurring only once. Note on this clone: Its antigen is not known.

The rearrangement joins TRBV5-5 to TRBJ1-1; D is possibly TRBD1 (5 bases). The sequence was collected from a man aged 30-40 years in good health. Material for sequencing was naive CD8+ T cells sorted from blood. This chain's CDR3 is CASSWTNPNTEAFF. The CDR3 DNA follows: TGTGCCAGCAGCTGGACAAACCCGAACACTGAAGCTTTCTTT.